These 32 T cell receptor beta chains came from one sample sequenced in a study of sequential checkpoint blockade in melanoma. The assay was immunoSEQ multiplex PCR, and TCRdb's table has in-frame clones only and misses some. This sample has about 5,100 clones; under 45% occur once, and the top ten carry roughly 9%. Sample treatment: randomized to nivolumab then ipilimumab (arm A) or the reverse (arm B). The specimen was tumor tissue (inferred from file names), collected from a patient given nivolumab and ipilimumab in sequence. The receptors derive from a human donor with melanoma.

V gene TRBV18 combines with J gene TRBJ1-1; possibly TRBD1 for D (5 bases). V dropped 3 bases and J dropped 5 bases, with 13 bases sitting between them. Germline V gene lookup returns CDR1 KGHSH and CDR2 LQKENI. The CDR3 is made up of 14 amino acids. In DNA form, the CDR3 reads TGTGCCAGCTCACCCACAAATGGGGGGACTGAAGCTTTCTTT. It codes for CASSPTNGGTEAFF.

This clone came up many times. V is TRBV9 and J is TRBJ2-7, with D hard to call. This CDR3 has 14 residues. Trimming stripped 5 bases from V and 0 bases from J, with 12 bases between. Germline V gene sequence: CDR1 SGDLS, CDR2 YYNGEE. The CDR3 DNA reads as TGTGCCAGCAGTCCCGGTATATTCTCCTACGAGCAGTACTTC. Protein product: CASSPGIFSYEQYF.

The chain recombines TRBV30 with TRBJ2-1; D may be TRBD1 (5 bases). The CDR3 contains 15 residues. Germline values: CDR1 GTSNPN, CDR2 SVGIG (reference sequence). Trimming removed 3 bases from V and 2 bases from J, with 14 bases in between. CDR3 bases: TGTGCCTGGAGCGTACCGCGGACAACCTACAATGAGCAGTTCTTC. Its translation: CAWSVPRTTYNEQFF.

CDR3 coding DNA: TGCGCCAGCAGCCGTACGACTAGCGGCTACTCCTACAATGAGCAGTTCTTC. This translates into CASSRTTSGYSYNEQFF. The chain couples TRBV5-1 to TRBJ2-1; TRBD2 agrees at 9 bases. Germline-derived CDR1 and CDR2 are SGHRS and YFSETQ. The CDR3 runs to 17 residues. The V gene end was trimmed by 4 bases and the J gene end by 0 bases; junction bases not matched to a gene: 8.

V gene TRBV18 combines with J gene TRBJ2-5; D is tentatively TRBD1 or TRBD2 (6 bases each). From germline, CDR1 is KGHSH and CDR2 LQKENI. V was pared by 6 bases and J by 5 bases, with 13 bases between. The CDR3 is made up of 13 amino acids. This CDR3 is CASSPTGGETQYF. The DNA of the CDR3 is TGTGCCAGCTCCCCGACAGGAGGGGAGACCCAGTACTTC.

This clone rates as medium-sized. This chain uses TRBV30 with TRBJ1-2; the D is unclear. The CDR3 is 14 amino acids. The ends were cut back, 4 bases at V and 2 bases at J, with 14 bases in the middle. Germline V gives CDR1 GTSNPN, CDR2 SVGIG (reference sequence). CDR3 coding DNA: TGTGCCTGGAATTCTCGAGGAGAAAACTATGGCTACACCTTC. Protein product: CAWNSRGENYGYTF. The full variable domain, in which reference TRBV30 and TRBJ1-2 provide the parts outside the CDR3, is SQTIHQWPATLVQPVGSPLSLECTVEGTSNPNLYWYRQAAGRGLQLLFYSVGIGQISSEVPQNLSASRPQDRQFILSSKKLLLSDSGFYLCAWNSRGENYGYTFGSGTRLTVV.

This clone showed up just a few times. CDR3 coding DNA: TGCGCCAGCAGCCAAGACGGGACAGGGGGCACTGAAGCTTTCTTT. Encoded protein: CASSQDGTGGTEAFF. The chain couples TRBV1 to TRBJ1-1; TRBD1 is the table's D call and was not checked against the DNA. TRBV1 is tagged as a pseudogene. There are 15 residues in the CDR3.

V is TRBV7-1 and J is TRBJ2-7, with TRBD1 identical over 8 bases. TRBV7-1 is sorted into the ORF group, with uncertain function. CDR3 length: 14 amino acids. The ends lost 5 bases at V and 6 bases at J; junction bases unmatched: 9. CDR3 bases: TGTGCCAGCAGCCCCCGGACAGGGAGCTTCGAGCAGTACTTC. Its protein product is CASSPRTGSFEQYF.

This clone was seen a handful of times. V is TRBV4-1 and J is TRBJ2-7; the D is unclear. In germline, CDR1 is MGHRA, CDR2 YSYEKL. CDR3 length: 15 amino acids. V lost 0 bases, J lost 1 base, and 10 bases lay in between. DNA for the CDR3: TGCGCCAGCAGCCAAGATCCGGCACCATCCTACGAGCAGTACTTC. Encoded protein: CASSQDPAPSYEQYF.

The chain links TRBV15 to TRBJ2-1; 14 bases are shared with TRBD2. V lost 4 bases and J lost 0; bases outside the gene matches: 5. Germline V gene lookup returns CDR1 LNHNV and CDR2 YYDKDF (reference sequence). The CDR3 spans 18 residues. CDR3 bases: TGTGCCACCAGCACCCGGACTAGCGGGAGGTTCTCCTACAATGAGCAGTTCTTC. Translation gives CATSTRTSGRFSYNEQFF.

For the CDR3, the DNA is TGTGCCAGCAGTGGGGCTCCGGACAGGGGGGATGAAAAACTGTTTTTT. Its translation is CASSGAPDRGDEKLFF. V gene TRBV9 combines with J gene TRBJ1-4; TRBD1 agrees at 10 bases. The CDR3 covers 16 residues. J was trimmed by 6 bases and V by 5 bases; bases with no gene match: 10. CDR1 is SGDLS, CDR2 YYNGEE, per germline.

The chain joins TRBV29-1 to TRBJ1-1; TRBD1 agrees at 8 bases. The CDR3 extends over 13 amino acids. From germline, CDR1 is SQVTM and CDR2 ANQGSEA. V shed 4 bases and J 11 bases; nucleotides not matched to a gene: 12. CDR3 loop: CSVVGRGLGYAFF. The CDR3, as DNA: TGCAGCGTTGTAGGCAGGGGGCTTGGATATGCTTTCTTT.

This clone was counted at least ten times. The CDR3 DNA reads as TGTGCCAGCAGTTACTTTGGGACAGGGTCCTATGGCTACACCTTC. Translated: CASSYFGTGSYGYTF. This chain links TRBV6-8 with TRBJ1-2; 9 nucleotides line up with TRBD1. Germline trimming cut 1 base from V and 4 bases from J; bases unmatched to any gene: 4. This CDR3 region has 15 residues. The V gene's germline CDR1 is MNHGY and CDR2 SAAAGT.

The chain has TRBV30 and TRBJ1-3, with D unclear. Germline V CDR1 and CDR2: GTSNPN, SVGIG (reference sequence). The CDR3 runs to 13 residues. The germline V and J ends were trimmed by 0 bases and 4 bases, with 7 bases remaining between them. CDR3 nucleotide sequence: TGTGCCTGGAGTGTTGGGCCCGGAAACACCATATATTTT. Translated: CAWSVGPGNTIYF.

V usage is TRBV29-1 and J usage is TRBJ2-7; D unresolved. Per germline, CDR1 SQVTM and CDR2 ANQGSEA. The ends were cut back, 4 bases at V and 1 base at J, with 11 bases in the middle. The CDR3 runs to 13 residues. CDR3 protein: CSVVGGQSYEQYF. For the CDR3, the DNA is TGCAGCGTTGTCGGCGGCCAGTCCTACGAGCAGTACTTC.

This chain uses TRBV30 with TRBJ2-6; weak D call: TRBD2 (5 bases). Trimming pared 0 bases from V and 2 bases from J, leaving 11 bases between. The CDR3 has 16 amino acids. CDR1 and CDR2 from the germline V gene are GTSNPN and SVGIG (reference sequence). For the CDR3, the DNA is TGTGCCTGGAGTGTTCCCTCGAGGGCTGGGGCCAACGTCCTGACTTTC. Its translation is CAWSVPSRAGANVLTF.

A single count supports this clone. The rearrangement links TRBV18 to TRBJ2-2, with D possibly being TRBD2 (6 bases). Germline CDR1 KGHSH, CDR2 LQKENI. The CDR3 covers 15 residues. V lost 1 base and J lost 8, with 14 bases in between. CDR3 loop: CASSPRRLGLGELFF. Here the CDR3 DNA reads TGTGCCAGCTCACCACGGAGACTGGGACTGGGGGAGCTGTTTTTT. The whole variable domain, filled in from reference TRBV18 and TRBJ2-2, reads NAGVMQNPRHLVRRRGQEARLRCSPMKGHSHVYWYRQLPEEGLKFMVYLQKENIIDESGMPKERFSAEFPKEGPSILRIQQVVRGDSAAYFCASSPRRLGLGELFFGEGSRLTVL.

This clone appeared a few times. The chain links TRBV19 to TRBJ1-3; tentative D call: TRBD1 (5 bases). Germline V gene sequence: CDR1 LNHDA, CDR2 SQIVND (reference sequence). V was cut by 3 bases and J by 0 bases, with 9 bases left in between. The CDR3 runs 15 residues. The CDR3 loop is CASSMQGISGNTIYF. The CDR3, as DNA: TGTGCCAGTAGTATGCAGGGAATCTCTGGAAACACCATATATTTT. The whole variable domain, remainder taken from reference TRBV19 and TRBJ1-3, is DGGITQSPKYLFRKEGQNVTLSCEQNLNHDAMYWYRQDPGQGLRLIYYSQIVNDFQKGDIAEGYSVSREKKESFPLTVTSAQKNPTAFYLCASSMQGISGNTIYFGEGSWLTVV.

This clone was counted a few times. The CDR3 sequence: CASSPSLGGELFF. The CDR3 DNA reads TGTGCCAGCAGCCCGAGTCTGGGCGGGGAGCTGTTTTTT. The chain recombines TRBV7-4 with TRBJ2-2; D call uncertain. The ends were cut back, 5 bases at V and 7 bases at J, with 11 bases in the middle. The CDR3 consists of 13 residues. Germline V gene sequence: CDR1 SGHVT, CDR2 SQSDAQ. The complete variable domain, with remaining parts taken from reference TRBV7-4 and TRBJ2-2, reads GAGVSQSPRYKVAKRGRDVALRCDSISGHVTLYWYRQTLGQGSEVLTYSQSDAQRDKSGRPSGRFSAERPERSVSTLKIQRTEQGDSAVYLCASSPSLGGELFFGEGSRLTVL.

V is TRBV18 and J is TRBJ1-1, with 7 positions matching TRBD1. V dropped 3 bases and J dropped 0; count of bases not matched to a gene: 10. The CDR3 has 17 amino acids. Germline CDR1 and CDR2: KGHSH and LQKENI. DNA of the CDR3: TGTGCCAGCTCACCCCCGGGACAGATTAGTATGAACACTGAAGCTTTCTTT. Amino acids: CASSPPGQISMNTEAFF.

This clone has more than one count but fewer than ten. The chain joins TRBV11-3 to TRBJ2-3, with D possibly being TRBD1 (6 bases). The CDR3 contains 15 residues. Germline V gene sequence: CDR1 SGHNT, CDR2 YENEEA. V was cut by 4 bases and J by 2 bases, with 13 bases left in between. CDR3 protein: CASSSETGYTDTQYF. The CDR3 DNA reads TGTGCCAGCAGCTCCGAGACAGGATACACAGATACGCAGTATTTT.

The gene calls are TRBV10-1 and TRBJ2-7; D call uncertain. This CDR3 has 11 amino acids. CDR1 and CDR2 (germline): WNHNN, SYGVQD (reference sequence). Trimming removed 2 bases at V and 7 bases at J, with 6 bases between. DNA of the CDR3: TGCGCCAGCAGTGAGAACGGTGAGCAGTACTTC. Translation: CASSENGEQYF.

The gene calls are TRBV30 and TRBJ1-2; D is unclear. CDR1 and CDR2 (germline): GTSNPN, SVGIG (reference sequence). V was clipped by 0 bases and J by 5 bases, with 7 bases between them. The CDR3 totals 12 residues. CDR3 sequence (DNA): TGTGCCTGGAGTGTATCGGCATATGGCTACACCTTC. Translating gives CAWSVSAYGYTF.

In its sample, this clone is medium-sized. This CDR3 is CASSLSYWDGSSYNEQFF. The CDR3 nucleotides are TGTGCCAGCAGTTTATCTTATTGGGACGGGAGCTCCTACAATGAGCAGTTCTTC. V is TRBV28 and J is TRBJ2-1; maybe TRBD2 (6 bases). This CDR3 has 18 amino acids. From germline, CDR1 is MDHEN and CDR2 SYDVKM. The V gene lost 1 base and the J gene lost 0 bases, with 16 bases spanning the gap. Together with reference TRBV28 and TRBJ2-1, the CDR3 gives the full variable domain: DVKVTQSSRYLVKRTGEKVFLECVQDMDHENMFWYRQDPGLGLRLIYFSYDVKMKEKGDIPEGYSVSREKKERFSLILESASTNQTSMYLCASSLSYWDGSSYNEQFFGPGTRLTVL.

The chain combines TRBV2 with TRBJ2-3, with no clear D. Germline CDR1 and CDR2: SNHLY and FYNNEI. The CDR3 runs 16 residues. V was pared by 0 bases and J by 6 bases, with 16 bases between. The CDR3 DNA follows: TGTGCCAGCAGTGAAGCGGGCCGAACGCAACTTGATACGCAGTATTTT. It yields the protein CASSEAGRTQLDTQYF.

The chain couples TRBV19 to TRBJ2-6, with D hard to call. CDR1 is LNHDA and CDR2 is SQIVND in the germline V gene (reference sequence). V was clipped by 3 bases and J by 4 bases, with 16 bases between them. The CDR3 totals 17 residues. DNA of the CDR3: TGTGCCAGTAGTATGATCTTCCGGGCGGCAGGGGCCAACGTCCTGACTTTC. It yields the protein CASSMIFRAAGANVLTF.

Written as DNA, the CDR3 is TGTGCCAGCAGCCAAGACAGGGCTGGGGCCAACGTCCTGACTTTC. Its translation: CASSQDRAGANVLTF. The chain combines TRBV14 with TRBJ2-6; D is perhaps TRBD1 (5 bases). Germline V gene data show CDR1 as SGHDN and CDR2 as FVKESK. V shed 0 bases and J shed 2 bases, with 5 bases lying between them. The CDR3 covers 15 residues.

In its sample, this clone was seen a few times. The chain combines TRBV5-1 with TRBJ2-7; TRBD1 aligns across 8 bases. This CDR3 has 15 residues. Germline assignment: CDR1 SGHRS and CDR2 YFSETQ. The J segment lost 6 bases and the V segment lost 0 bases, leaving 8 bases of the junction unmatched. CDR3 DNA sequence: TGCGCCAGCAGCTTGGTCGGACAGGGAACGGGCGAGCAGTACTTC. Protein product: CASSLVGQGTGEQYF.

The CDR3 region is CASSPPLLIQAANTEAFF. Here the CDR3 DNA reads TGTGCCAGCTCACCACCTCTCTTGATTCAGGCGGCGAACACTGAAGCTTTCTTT. The V call is TRBV18, the J call TRBJ1-1; D remains unclear. The CDR3 consists of 18 residues. Per germline, CDR1 KGHSH and CDR2 LQKENI. The germline V and J ends were trimmed by 0 bases and 1 base, with 18 bases remaining between them.

This clone has a count of ten or more. The chain employs TRBV11-3 and TRBJ2-7; tentative D call: TRBD2 (6 bases). Germline V CDR1 and CDR2: SGHNT, YENEEA. V was pared by 2 bases and J by 3 bases, with 14 bases between. The CDR3 spans 15 residues. CDR3 nucleotides: TGTGCCAGCAGCTTAATCTCGGGACTCCACTACGAGCAGTACTTC. Translating gives CASSLISGLHYEQYF.

There are a few counts of this clone. The rearrangement links TRBV30 to TRBJ2-1; TRBD1 matches at 7 bases. The CDR3 has 15 residues. The V gene end was trimmed by 1 base and the J gene end by 6 bases; junction bases not matched to a gene: 9. Germline CDR1 GTSNPN, CDR2 SVGIG (reference sequence). The DNA of the CDR3 is TGTGCCTGGAGTGGGGGGACAGCCGGATCCAATGAGCAGTTCTTC. The encoded protein is CAWSGGTAGSNEQFF.

The gene calls are TRBV12-5 and TRBJ1-5; a weak D match, TRBD1 (5 bases). Germline V CDR1 and CDR2: LGHNT, FRNRAP. CDR3 length: 14 amino acids. The CDR3: CASTLSGWNQPQHF. The DNA for the CDR3 is TGTGCCAGCACCCTGTCAGGGTGGAATCAGCCCCAGCATTTT.